This entry features one TCR beta chain sequence. The data derive from a study of shared clonotypes between healthy human individuals. Looking at the study overall: Used for every donor were three CD4 naive, three CD4 memory, two CD8 naive and one CD8 memory plate.

Positive CCR7 selection of CD45RO-negative cells yielded the naive CD8 cells, and terminally differentiated effector memory CD45RA+ cells were excluded. Assay runs were performed at deep level. It was across several immunoSEQ plates that each subset's genomic DNA was evenly split. The authors loaded around 190 ng DNA, around 30,000 T cell genomes, into sorted-subset replicate PCRs. Produced via immunoSEQ multiplex PCR; TCRdb's table is partial and in-frame only. The sample lists approximately 810,000 clones, approximately 92% occurring once. CDR1 LNHDA and CDR2 SQIVND come from the germline V gene (reference sequence). There are 15 residues in the CDR3. Trimming took off 5 bases at V and 2 bases at J, with 13 bases between the two ends.

This clonotype was obtained from a man aged 30 to 45 in good health. This chain connects TRBV19 to TRBJ1-5; D is ambiguous. Sequenced input: naive CD8+ T cells sorted from blood. Here the CDR3 DNA reads TGTGCCAGTAGTGCCGATTCTTGGGGCAATCAGCCCCAGCATTTT. Its translation is CASSADSWGNQPQHF.